This T cell receptor beta chain was obtained from a study of STAT3 mutations in large granular lymphocyte leukemia. The wider study: Canonical activating STAT3 mutations were detected in roughly half of the longitudinally sequenced T-LGLL patients. Study observations and caveats: At least one immunodominant TCR beta clonotype appeared in every T-cell large granular lymphocyte leukemia patient.

With respect to this clone: The antigen remains unidentified.

CDR1 and CDR2 (germline): LNHDA, SQIVND (reference sequence). V was cut by 2 bases and J by 2 bases, with 9 bases left in between. This CDR3 contains 14 residues. Repertoires were generated with immunoSEQ multiplex PCR, while TCRdb's copy carries only in-frame clones and drops some. Of about 1,700 clones detected, around 60% appear once; the ten largest clones hold about 78%. The clonotype originates from a woman aged 70-85 years with T-cell large granular lymphocyte leukemia. Some clones in this sample may be carry-over from other donors' samples. The specimen was peripheral blood mononuclear cells. The V call is TRBV19, the J call TRBJ1-1; the D is unclear. The CDR3 reads CASSIMGGNTEAFF. CDR3 DNA: TGTGCCAGTAGTATAATGGGCGGAAACACTGAAGCTTTCTTT.